This T cell receptor beta chain was recovered during a study of blood T cell repertoires in COVID-19. At the level of the study: Specimens from acute and convalescent COVID-19 originated in the United States, Italy and Spain. T cells, B-cell-depleted T cells, or PBMCs supplied cDNA or gDNA.

In the original workflow: Nucleated cell number was recorded as an estimate derived from reference gene primer amplification. Generated by immunoSEQ multiplex PCR, the TCRdb table keeps only in-frame clones and is missing some. The V and J calls and clone size are taken from that table; D and trimming were inferred from the DNA. The sample holds hundreds of thousands of clones, 83% seen once. In germline, CDR1 is MNHEY, CDR2 SVGEGT. V shed 2 bases, J shed 4 bases, and the junction held 5 bases outside the gene matches. The CDR3 spans 15 residues. Material: peripheral blood. The V and J genes are TRBV6-2 or TRBV6-3 and TRBJ1-2; 9 positions match TRBD1. This receptor was identified in a woman in her 40s with active or convalescent COVID-19. CDR3 loop: CASSYPDRGVYGYTF. CDR3 nucleotides: TGTGCCAGCAGTTACCCGGACAGGGGAGTCTATGGCTACACCTTC.